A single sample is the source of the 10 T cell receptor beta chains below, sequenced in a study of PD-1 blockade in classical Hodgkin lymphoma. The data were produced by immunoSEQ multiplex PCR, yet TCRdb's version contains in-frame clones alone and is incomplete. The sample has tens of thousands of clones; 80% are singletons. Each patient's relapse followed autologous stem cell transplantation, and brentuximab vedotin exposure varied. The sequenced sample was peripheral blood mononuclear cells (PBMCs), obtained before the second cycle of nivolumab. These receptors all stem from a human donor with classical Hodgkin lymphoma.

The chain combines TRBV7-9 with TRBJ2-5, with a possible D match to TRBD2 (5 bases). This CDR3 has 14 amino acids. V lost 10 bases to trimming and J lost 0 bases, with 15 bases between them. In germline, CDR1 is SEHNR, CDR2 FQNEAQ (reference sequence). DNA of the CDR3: TGTGCCACCCCAGGAGGAAAGGACCAAGAGACCCAGTACTTC. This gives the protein CATPGGKDQETQYF.

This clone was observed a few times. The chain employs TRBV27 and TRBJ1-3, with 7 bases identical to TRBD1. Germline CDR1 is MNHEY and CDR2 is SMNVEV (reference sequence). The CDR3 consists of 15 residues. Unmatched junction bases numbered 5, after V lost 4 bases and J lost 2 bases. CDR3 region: CASSSTGLAGNTIYF. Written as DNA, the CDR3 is TGTGCCAGCAGTTCGACAGGGTTGGCTGGAAACACCATATATTTT.

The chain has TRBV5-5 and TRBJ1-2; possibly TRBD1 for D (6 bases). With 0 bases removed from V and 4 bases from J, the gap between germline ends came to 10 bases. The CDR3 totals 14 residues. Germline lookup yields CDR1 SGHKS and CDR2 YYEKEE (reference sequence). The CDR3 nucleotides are TGTGCCAGCAGCTTGGACAGGGTTAGCTATGGCTACACCTTC. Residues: CASSLDRVSYGYTF.

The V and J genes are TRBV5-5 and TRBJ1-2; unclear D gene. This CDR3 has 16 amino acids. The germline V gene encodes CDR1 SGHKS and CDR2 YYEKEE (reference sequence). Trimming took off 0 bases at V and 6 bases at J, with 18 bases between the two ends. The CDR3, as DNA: TGTGCCAGCAGCTTGGGTCCCGACGGGTTTCCTGATGGCTACACCTTC. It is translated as CASSLGPDGFPDGYTF.

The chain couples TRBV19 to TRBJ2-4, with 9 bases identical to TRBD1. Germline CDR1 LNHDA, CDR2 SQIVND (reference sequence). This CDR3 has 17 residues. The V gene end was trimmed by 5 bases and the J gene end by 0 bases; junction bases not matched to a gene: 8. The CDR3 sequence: CASSWTGASIAKNIQYF. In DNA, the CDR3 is TGTGCCAGTAGTTGGACAGGGGCGAGCATAGCCAAAAACATTCAGTACTTC.

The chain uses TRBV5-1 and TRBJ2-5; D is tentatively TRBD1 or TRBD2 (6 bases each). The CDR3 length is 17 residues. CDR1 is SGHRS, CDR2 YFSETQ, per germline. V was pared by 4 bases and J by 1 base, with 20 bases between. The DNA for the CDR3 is TGCGCCAGCAGCCGTTTCGCTGGGGGGCCGACCCAAGAGACCCAGTACTTC. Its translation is CASSRFAGGPTQETQYF. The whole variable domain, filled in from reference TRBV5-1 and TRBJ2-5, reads KAGVTQTPRYLIKTRGQQVTLSCSPISGHRSVSWYQQTPGQGLQFLFEYFSETQRNKGNFPGRFSGRQFSNSRSEMNVSTLELGDSALYLCASSRFAGGPTQETQYFGPGTRLLVL.

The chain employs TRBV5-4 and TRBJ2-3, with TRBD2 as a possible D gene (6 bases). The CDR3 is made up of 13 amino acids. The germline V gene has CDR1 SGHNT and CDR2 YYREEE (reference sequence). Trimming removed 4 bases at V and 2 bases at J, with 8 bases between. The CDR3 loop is CASSRDFTDTQYF. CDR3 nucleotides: TGTGCCAGCAGCCGGGACTTCACAGATACGCAGTATTTT.

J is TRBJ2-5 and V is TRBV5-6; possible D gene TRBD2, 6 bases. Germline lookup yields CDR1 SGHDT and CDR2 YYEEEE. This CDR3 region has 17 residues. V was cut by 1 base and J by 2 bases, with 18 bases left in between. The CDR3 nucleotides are TGTGCCAGCAGCTTGTGGAGGAGGGGACCCCTACAAGAGACCCAGTACTTC. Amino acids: CASSLWRRGPLQETQYF.

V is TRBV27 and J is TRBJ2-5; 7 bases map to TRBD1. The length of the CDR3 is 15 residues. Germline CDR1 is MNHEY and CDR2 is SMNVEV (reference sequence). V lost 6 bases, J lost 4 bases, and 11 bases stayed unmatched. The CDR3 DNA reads TGTGCCAGCAGCGAGAGGGGGCGAGGGCGAGAGACCCAGTACTTC. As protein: CASSERGRGRETQYF.

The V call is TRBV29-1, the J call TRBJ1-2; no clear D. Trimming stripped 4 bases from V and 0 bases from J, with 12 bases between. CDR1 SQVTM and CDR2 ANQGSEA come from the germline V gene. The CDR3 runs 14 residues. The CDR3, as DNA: TGCAGCGTTGCTCCGAAAGAACCTAACTATGGCTACACCTTC. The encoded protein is CSVAPKEPNYGYTF.